This T cell receptor beta chain was identified during a study of T cells in localized non-small cell lung cancer. General study points: The greatest T cell clonality was found in uninvolved adjacent lung (higher than in tumor). Detection in adjacent lung was observed for a median around 55 of the top 100 tumor clones. Longer overall survival associated with higher blood T cell density; shorter survival with higher adjacent-lung clonality. Because only a single region of the tumor was sequenced, heterogeneity remains possible.

Details on this clone: Its antigen is not identified.

The J segment lost 9 bases and the V segment lost 5 bases, leaving 8 bases of the junction unmatched. Per the germline V gene, CDR1 is LNHDA and CDR2 is SQIVND (reference sequence). CDR3 length: 15 residues. The protocol was immunoSEQ multiplex PCR, while the TCRdb copy is restricted to in-frame clones and leaves out a portion. The data show approximately 41,000 clones, with about 86% seen just once and roughly 7% held by the top ten. The chain is built from TRBV19 and TRBJ1-6, with 9 nucleotides matching TRBD1. The receptor comes from a woman between 18 and 50 years old with stage III lung adenocarcinoma. The sequencing here drew on peripheral blood, taken before any cancer treatment. CDR3 sequence: CASSSGTGTGSPLHF. In DNA form, the CDR3 reads TGTGCCAGTAGTTCTGGGACAGGGACAGGTTCACCCCTCCACTTT.